This T cell receptor beta chain was captured in a study of technical replicates of blood from a handful of donors. V lost 11 bases, J lost 5 bases, and 18 bases stayed unmatched. Looked up from germline, CDR1 is ENHRY and CDR2 is SYGVKD. This CDR3 comprises 15 residues. The protocol was immunoSEQ multiplex PCR, while the TCRdb copy is restricted to in-frame clones and leaves out a portion. This sample has just over 95,000 clones; approximately 96% occur once, and the top ten carry less than 0.25%. The rearrangement joins TRBV10-3 to TRBJ2-7; the match to TRBD2 covers 7 bases. The source is a human donor in good health. The material sequenced was T cells isolated from PBMCs. The CDR3 loop reads CAAGTGTTMANEQYF. The CDR3 region has the DNA TGTGCCGCAGGAACCGGGACTACGATGGCCAACGAGCAGTACTTC.